The entry below describes one TCR beta chain. The V gene lost 6 bases and the J gene lost 10 bases, with 16 bases spanning the gap. The CDR3 loop spans 13 amino acids. CDR1 and CDR2 from the germline V gene are SQVTM and ANQGSEA. These data originate in a study of blood T cells in healthy people across ages. Sample-barcoded 5' priming and a J-beta primer mix drove a second PCR of roughly 7 to 11 cycles. TCRdb processed the 5' RACE reads anew with MiXCR; each CDR3 protein has one entry. The profile covers about 800,000 distinct CDR3 sequences, with about 62% appearing a single time and roughly 22% taken by the ten largest.

The TCR originated in a man younger than 45 in good health. J is TRBJ1-6 and V is TRBV29-1; D might be TRBD1 (6 bases). What was sequenced was blood. CDR3 loop: CSVGQGRGSPLHF. CDR3 in DNA: TGCAGCGTGGGGCAGGGAAGGGGGTCACCCCTCCACTTT.